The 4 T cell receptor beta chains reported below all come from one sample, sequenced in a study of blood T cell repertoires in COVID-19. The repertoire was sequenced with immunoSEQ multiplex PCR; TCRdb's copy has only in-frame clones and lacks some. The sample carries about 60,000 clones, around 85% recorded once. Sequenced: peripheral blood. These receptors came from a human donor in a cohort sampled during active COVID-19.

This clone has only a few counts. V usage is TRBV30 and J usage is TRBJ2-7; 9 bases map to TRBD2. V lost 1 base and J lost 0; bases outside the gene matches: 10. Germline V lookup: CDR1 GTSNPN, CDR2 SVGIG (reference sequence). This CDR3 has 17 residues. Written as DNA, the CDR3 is TGTGCCTGGAGTGGATCTAGCGGGACGGCGAGCTCCTACGAGCAGTACTTC. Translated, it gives CAWSGSSGTASSYEQYF.

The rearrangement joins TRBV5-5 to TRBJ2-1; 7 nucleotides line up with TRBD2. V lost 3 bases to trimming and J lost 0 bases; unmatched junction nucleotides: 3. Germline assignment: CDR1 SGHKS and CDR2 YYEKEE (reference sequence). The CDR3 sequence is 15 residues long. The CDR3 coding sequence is TGTGCCAGCAGCTGGGGGGGTAACTCCTACAATGAGCAGTTCTTC. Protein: CASSWGGNSYNEQFF.

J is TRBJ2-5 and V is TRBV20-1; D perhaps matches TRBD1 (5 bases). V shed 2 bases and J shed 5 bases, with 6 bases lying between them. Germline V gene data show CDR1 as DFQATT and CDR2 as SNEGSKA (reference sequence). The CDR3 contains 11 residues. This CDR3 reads CSARRGETQYF. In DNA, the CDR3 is TGCAGTGCTAGAAGGGGCGAGACCCAGTACTTC.

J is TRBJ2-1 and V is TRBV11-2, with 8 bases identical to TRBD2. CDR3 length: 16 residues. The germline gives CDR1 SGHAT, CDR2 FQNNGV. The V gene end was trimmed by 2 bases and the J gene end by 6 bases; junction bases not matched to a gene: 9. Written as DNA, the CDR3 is TGTGCCAGCAGCTTATCTGGCGGGGGGCCATTCAATGAGCAGTTCTTC. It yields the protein CASSLSGGGPFNEQFF. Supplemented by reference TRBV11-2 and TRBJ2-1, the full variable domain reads EAGVAQSPRYKIIEKRQSVAFWCNPISGHATLYWYQQILGQGPKLLIQFQNNGVVDDSQLPKDRFSAERLKGVDSTLKIQPAKLEDSAVYLCASSLSGGGPFNEQFFGPGTRLTVL.